Below are 19 T cell receptor beta chains sequenced from a single sample in a study of tumor and adjacent non-tumor tissue in lung cancer. This sample's RNA came from whole unsorted tissue. Three rounds of nested PCR, following a modified ARM-PCR protocol, produced the TCRbeta library. TCRdb reprocessed the multiplex PCR reads with MiXCR, giving one entry per CDR3 protein. The sample lists 78,000 or so distinct CDR3 sequences; over 80% were seen once. Specimen: lung tumor tissue. All receptors derive from a woman aged 45-59 years with non-small cell lung cancer.

In regard to this clonotype: As the CDR3 is not closed by the conserved phenylalanine or tryptophan, this likely results from a read error. The V call is TRBV20-1, the J call TRBJ2-7; unclear D gene. Trimming removed 2 bases from V and 0 bases from J, with 14 bases in between. The CDR3 has 15 residues. The germline gives CDR1 DFQATT, CDR2 SNEGSKA (reference sequence). In DNA, the CDR3 is TGCAGTGCTAGATCGATCGAGCGACGCTCCTACGAGCAGTACTTA. Its protein product is CSARSIERRSYEQYL.

The table lists this clonotype with a few counts. J is TRBJ2-3 and V is TRBV11-2; a possible D gene is TRBD1 (6 bases). The CDR3 is 15 amino acids. Trimming removed 5 bases at V and 4 bases at J, with 16 bases between. CDR1 is SGHAT, CDR2 FQNNGV, per germline. The DNA of the CDR3 is TGTGCCAGCAGCCAACTACAGGGCACACCAGATACGCAGTATTTT. Its protein product is CASSQLQGTPDTQYF.

In the case of this clonotype: Germline is not matched at one junction end, which may reflect a read error. The chain employs TRBV20-1 and TRBJ2-5, with D unresolved. CDR1 DFQATT and CDR2 SNEGSKA come from the germline V gene (reference sequence). This CDR3 has 13 residues. This CDR3 is CSARWWVGEIQYF. The CDR3 region has the DNA TGCAGTGCTAGATGGTGGGTCGGAGAGATCCAGTACTTC.

Remarks on this clonotype: Since no conserved phenylalanine or tryptophan closes the CDR3, a read error is the likely cause. The chain links TRBV2 to TRBJ1-4; D is uncertain. This CDR3 has 18 amino acids. Germline values: CDR1 SNHLY, CDR2 FYNNEI. The V end was cut by 4 bases, the J end by 0 bases, with 18 bases between. The CDR3 nucleotides are TGTGCCAGCAGTGCCCATCCAGCCCTACTAGCAACTAATGAAAAACTGTTTTTG. It is translated as CASSAHPALLATNEKLFL.

V is TRBV7-9 and J is TRBJ1-2, with D perhaps TRBD1 (5 bases). The germline V and J ends were trimmed by 8 bases and 10 bases, with 32 bases remaining between them. This CDR3 comprises 17 residues. In germline, CDR1 is SEHNR, CDR2 FQNEAQ (reference sequence). The CDR3 DNA reads TGTGCCAGCGGAGAACGGCAGGGAAAAAGCCTAGTGGATGCCTACACCTTC. Translation: CASGERQGKSLVDAYTF.

Worth noting for this clonotype: A read error may produce the germline difference seen at one junction end. The gene calls are TRBV12-3 or TRBV12-4 and TRBJ1-1; D might be TRBD1 (5 bases). There are 13 residues in the CDR3. Written as DNA, the CDR3 is TGTACCAGCAGTTTTATGGGGACCACTGAAGCTTTCTTT. As protein: CTSSFMGTTEAFF.

This clonotype was counted ten times or more. The V call is TRBV5-1, the J call TRBJ2-7; TRBD1 matches 10 bases. This CDR3 is 15 amino acids long. V lost 4 bases, J lost 2 bases, and 6 bases stayed unmatched. Germline-derived CDR1 and CDR2 are SGHRS and YFSETQ. This chain's CDR3 is CASSPQGQGAYEQYF. The CDR3, as DNA: TGCGCCAGCAGCCCACAAGGACAGGGGGCCTACGAGCAGTACTTC.

A remark on this clonotype: No conserved phenylalanine or tryptophan is present at the end of the CDR3, so a read error is the likely explanation. V gene TRBV5-6 combines with J gene TRBJ2-2; the D call may be TRBD1 or TRBD2 (5 bases each). CDR1 is SGHDT and CDR2 is YYEEEE in the germline V gene. This CDR3 has 14 residues. The CDR3 is CASSLGRKSGELFL. The CDR3 nucleotides are TGTGCCAGCAGTTTGGGACGGAAGAGCGGGGAGCTGTTTTTA.

As for this clonotype: No conserved phenylalanine or tryptophan ends this CDR3, so it is likely a read error. This CDR3 is CTSSQDRHMNTEAFC. CDR3 sequence (DNA): TGTACCAGCAGCCAGGATCGGCATATGAACACTGAAGCTTTCTGT. The chain uses TRBV4-2 and TRBJ1-1, with unresolved D. Germline CDR1 and CDR2: LGHNA and YNFKEQ. The CDR3 covers 15 residues.

Concerning this clonotype itself: This may come from a read error, since a much larger clone is one base off. This chain joins TRBV30 and TRBJ1-6; D might be TRBD1 (5 bases). Germline assignment: CDR1 GTSNPN and CDR2 SVGIG (reference sequence). CDR3 length: 15 amino acids. The DNA of the CDR3 is TGTGCCTGGAGTTTACCAGGGCCTGCCGATTCACCCTTCCACTTT. Residues: CAWSLPGPADSPFHF.

This clonotype was counted between two and nine times. The missing conserved phenylalanine or tryptophan at the end of this CDR3 makes a read error likely. The rearrangement uses TRBV10-3 and TRBJ1-2, with no clear D. The CDR3 extends over 14 amino acids. Between the trimmed V and J ends, which lost 3 bases and 1 base, there was a span of 9 bases. Germline assignment: CDR1 ENHRY and CDR2 SYGVKD. CDR3 in DNA: TGTGCCATCAGTGAATCCGGTATTAACTATGGCTACACCTCC. Amino acid sequence: CAISESGINYGYTS.

Concerning this clonotype: One end of the junction does not line up with germline, which may come from a read error. The V call is TRBV5-1, the J call TRBJ2-7, with D tentatively TRBD1 (6 bases). The CDR3 spans 15 residues. Germline V gives CDR1 SGHRS, CDR2 YFSETQ. The CDR3 reads CASSLHGQKNYEHYF. The CDR3 DNA reads TGCGCCAGCAGCTTGCATGGACAGAAAAACTACGAGCACTACTTC. The full variable domain, completed using reference TRBV5-1 and TRBJ2-7, is KAGVTQTPRYLIKTRGQQVTLSCSPISGHRSVSWYQQTPGQGLQFLFEYFSETQRNKGNFPGRFSGRQFSNSRSEMNVSTLELGDSALYLCASSLHGQKNYEHYFGPGTRLTVT.

Concerning this clonotype: An end of the junction differs from the germline gene, which may be a read error. The chain recombines TRBV4-3 with TRBJ2-5; D call uncertain. Germline V gene lookup returns CDR1 LGHNA and CDR2 YSLEER. This CDR3 is built from 15 residues. The CDR3 nucleotides read TGTGCCAGCAGCCAAGATTCCGATCCTGAAGAGACCCAGTACTTC. Protein: CASSQDSDPEETQYF.

The chain joins TRBV6-6 to TRBJ1-5, with a possible D match to TRBD1 (5 bases). CDR1 MNHNY and CDR2 SVGAGI come from the germline V gene (reference sequence). V lost 6 bases and J lost 0, with 12 bases in between. This CDR3 contains 15 residues. The CDR3 region has the DNA TGTGCCAGCAGCCCCTCAGGGAGTAGCAATCAGCCCCAGCATTTT. Protein product: CASSPSGSSNQPQHF.

CDR3 residues: CVGKIGRTTYNEQFF. The CDR3 DNA is TGTGTCGGCAAAATCGGACGGACTACCTACAATGAGCAGTTCTTC. The gene calls are TRBV28 and TRBJ2-1, with D possibly matching TRBD2 (6 bases). From germline, CDR1 is MDHEN and CDR2 SYDVKM. CDR3 size: 15 residues.

Written as DNA, the CDR3 is TGCAGCATTTCCGCCACCTCCAGGAACTATGGCTACACCTTC. Amino acid sequence: CSISATSRNYGYTF. The chain couples TRBV29-1 to TRBJ1-2; D gene unclear. CDR1 SQVTM and CDR2 ANQGSEA come from the germline V gene. The length of the CDR3 is 14 residues. V lost 8 bases, J lost 2 bases, and 18 bases lay in between.

Concerning this clonotype: A read error may produce the germline difference seen at one junction end. The gene calls are TRBV6-1 and TRBJ2-7, with D possibly TRBD2 on 6 matching bases. Germline V gene sequence: CDR1 MNHNS, CDR2 SASEGT. The CDR3 runs 13 residues. The CDR3 reads CVSSRDSKYEQYF. The CDR3 bases are TGTGTCAGCAGCCGGGACTCGAAGTACGAGCAGTACTTC.

Notes on this clonotype: A read error may account for a junction end that differs from germline. The rearrangement links TRBV11-2 to TRBJ2-1, with TRBD2 identical over 7 bases. This CDR3 spans 17 amino acids. Germline V CDR1 and CDR2: SGHAT, FQNNGV. CDR3 nucleotide sequence: TGTGCCGGCACCCCAGAGGGCGGGGGAAGGTCCTACGATGAGCAGTTCTTC. This encodes CAGTPEGGGRSYDEQFF.

Worth noting for this clonotype: A much larger clone is a single base away; this may be a read error. The V gene is TRBV30, the J gene TRBJ2-1, with 7 bases aligning to TRBD2. CDR1 and CDR2 from the germline V gene are GTSNPN and SVGIG (reference sequence). The CDR3 is 16 residues long. The V gene end was trimmed by 2 bases and the J gene end by 3 bases; junction bases not matched to a gene: 10. CDR3 in DNA: TGTGCCTGGAGTAATCTAGCGGATACCCTCTACAATGAGCAGTTCTTC. This gives the protein CAWSNLADTLYNEQFF.